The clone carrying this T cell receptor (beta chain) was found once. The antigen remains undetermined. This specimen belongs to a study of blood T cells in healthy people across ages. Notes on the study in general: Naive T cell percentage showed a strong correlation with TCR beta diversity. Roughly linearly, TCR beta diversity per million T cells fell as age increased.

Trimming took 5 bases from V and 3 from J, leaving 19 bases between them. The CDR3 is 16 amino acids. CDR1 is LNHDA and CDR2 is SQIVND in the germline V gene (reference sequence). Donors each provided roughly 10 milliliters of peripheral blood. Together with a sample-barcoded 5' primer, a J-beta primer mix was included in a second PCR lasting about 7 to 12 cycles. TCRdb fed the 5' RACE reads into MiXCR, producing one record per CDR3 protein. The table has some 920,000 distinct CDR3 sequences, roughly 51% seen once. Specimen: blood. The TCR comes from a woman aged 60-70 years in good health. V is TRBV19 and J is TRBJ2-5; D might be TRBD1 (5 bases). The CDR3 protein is CASSADEGVWEETQYF. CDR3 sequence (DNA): TGTGCCAGTAGTGCCGATGAAGGGGTATGGGAAGAGACCCAGTACTTC.